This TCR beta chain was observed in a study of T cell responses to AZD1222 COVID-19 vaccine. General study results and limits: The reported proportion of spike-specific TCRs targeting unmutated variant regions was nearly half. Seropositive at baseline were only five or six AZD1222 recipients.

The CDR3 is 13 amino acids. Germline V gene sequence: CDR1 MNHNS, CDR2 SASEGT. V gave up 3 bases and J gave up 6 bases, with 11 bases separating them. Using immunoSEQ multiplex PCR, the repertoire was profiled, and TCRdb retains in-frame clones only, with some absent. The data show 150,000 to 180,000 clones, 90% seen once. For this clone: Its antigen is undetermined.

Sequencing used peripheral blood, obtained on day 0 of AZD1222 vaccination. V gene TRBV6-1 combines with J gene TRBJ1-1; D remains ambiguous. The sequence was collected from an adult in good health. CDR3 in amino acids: CASSELRVPEAFF. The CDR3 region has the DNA TGTGCCAGCAGTGAGCTTCGGGTCCCTGAAGCTTTCTTT.